This T cell receptor (beta chain) was obtained from a study of metastatic and nonmetastatic thyroid tumors. About the study: For malignant and benign thyroid patients, tumor or nodule tissue and blood were the sources whose repertoires were compared.

Patients were all untreated before their thyroid surgery. With MiXCR, TCRdb called clones anew from the PCR reads. The sample carries about 31,000 clones, about 21% recorded once. Study-wide points: For both blood and tumor, malignant thyroid tumors reportedly showed significantly higher TCR beta diversity than benign nodules did.

Trimming took 3 bases from V and 4 from J, leaving 15 bases between them. Per germline, CDR1 LGHNA and CDR2 YSLEER. The CDR3 is made up of 15 amino acids. This clone was counted ten times or more. The antigen remains unidentified. The chain combines TRBV4-3 with TRBJ1-2; TRBD1 might be the D (5 bases). Sequencing used blood. The clonotype was recovered from a female donor with papillary thyroid cancer or a benign thyroid nodule (not recorded which). Some clones in this sample may be carry-over from other donors' samples. CDR3 nucleotide sequence: TGCGCCAGCAGCCATCTGGCCGGGACGCCCTATGGCTACACCTTC. Residues: CASSHLAGTPYGYTF.